Listed below are T cell receptor beta chains from one sample, sequenced in a study of CD8+ T cells in alopecia areata. Repertoires were generated with immunoSEQ multiplex PCR, while TCRdb's copy carries only in-frame clones and drops some. The sample includes about 6,900 clones, 65% to 75% of them seen just once. Here the sequenced sample was skin, taken at week 4, from a patient treated with tofacitinib. The receptors derive from a human donor with alopecia areata. CDR3s include the opening cysteine and the closing phenylalanine or tryptophan. D genes are given only for firm matches. Clone size is stated in some rows and not others, as once, few, many or a class when expanded.

TRBJ1-4,-,-,TRBV4-2,TGTGCCAGCAGCCAAGGAGGTGGGGTTACTAATGAAAAACTGTTTTTT,CASSQGGGVTNEKLFF
TRBJ1-1,-,-,TRBV19,TGTGCCAGTAAACCAGGCCCGGGGAACACTGAAGCTTTCTTT,CASKPGPGNTEAFF
TRBJ1-1,TRBD1,-,TRBV5-1,TGCGCCAGCAGCTTGGAGGGGGCCACTGAAGCTTTCTTT,CASSLEGATEAFF
TRBJ2-7,-,-,TRBV6-6,TGTGCCAGCAGTTACGAAGAAGAGGACGAGCAGTACTTC,CASSYEEEDEQYF
TRBJ1-2,-,-,TRBV5-1,TGCGCCAGCAGCTTGGGGTCTAAGGGATCGGGTAGTGGTGGCTACACCTTC,CASSLGSKGSGSGGYTF
TRBJ1-2,TRBD1,-,TRBV2,TGTGCCAGCATTCGGCAGGGGGCAGGGGGGACGTATGGCTACACCTTC,CASIRQGAGGTYGYTF
TRBJ2-7,TRBD1,few,TRBV7-3,TGTGCCAGCAGCTTCGAACCCGTAACCCGGGACAGGACCTACGAGCAGTACTTC,CASSFEPVTRDRTYEQYF
TRBJ1-4,-,-,TRBV6-1,TGTGCCAGCAGTGAAAAGCGGGGGCGCGGGGAAAAACTGTTTTTT,CASSEKRGRGEKLFF
TRBJ2-7,-,-,TRBV10-3,TGTGCCATCAGTGGGTCCCTGGCGGGTCATAGCACTAGCTCCTACGAGCAGTACTTC,CAISGSLAGHSTSSYEQYF
TRBJ1-1,-,-,TRBV2,TGTGCCAGCAGGAAACTGGACCGAGTTTGGGCTTTCTTT,CASRKLDRVWAFF
TRBJ2-3,TRBD2,-,TRBV5-5,TGTGCCAGCAGCTTCGGGGGGGATACGCAGTATTTT,CASSFGGDTQYF
TRBJ2-1,-,few,TRBV9,TGTGCCAGCAGCGGAATAGCACAGAGCTCCTACAATGAGCAGTTCTTC,CASSGIAQSSYNEQFF
TRBJ1-2,-,-,TRBV29-1,TGCAGCGTCAATAGAAAGGGGGTCCATGGCTACACCTTC,CSVNRKGVHGYTF
TRBJ1-5,-,-,TRBV27,TGTGCCAGCAGTCCCATCAGGTACCCCCGTAGCAATCAGCCCCAGCATTTT,CASSPIRYPRSNQPQHF
TRBJ1-2,-,-,TRBV29-1,TGCAGCGTCCCTCTATCCGGGGAAGATGGCTACACCTTC,CSVPLSGEDGYTF
TRBJ1-5,-,few,TRBV12-5,TGTGCTAGTGGTTTGGCAGCAGACGGAAGTAATCAGCCCCAGCATTTT,CASGLAADGSNQPQHF
TRBJ2-2,TRBD2,-,TRBV9,TGTGCCAGCAGCGTTCTGACTAGCGGGAGAAGCGGGGAGCTGTTTTTT,CASSVLTSGRSGELFF
TRBJ2-3,TRBD2,-,TRBV7-3,TGTGCCAGCAGCTTAACGAGCGGGTTGGGAGGGGCAGATACGCAGTATTTT,CASSLTSGLGGADTQYF
TRBJ2-5,-,-,TRBV27,TGTGCCAGCAGTCCAGGCGTGGGTCGGTACCAAGAGACCCAGTACTTC,CASSPGVGRYQETQYF
TRBJ2-3,-,-,TRBV10-3,TGTGCCATCAGACAATCGGGTGTGGGCACAGATACGCAGTATTTT,CAIRQSGVGTDTQYF
TRBJ2-2,-,-,TRBV7-8,TGTGCCAGCAGCTTACCCGTGGGAACCGGGGAGCTGTTTTTT,CASSLPVGTGELFF